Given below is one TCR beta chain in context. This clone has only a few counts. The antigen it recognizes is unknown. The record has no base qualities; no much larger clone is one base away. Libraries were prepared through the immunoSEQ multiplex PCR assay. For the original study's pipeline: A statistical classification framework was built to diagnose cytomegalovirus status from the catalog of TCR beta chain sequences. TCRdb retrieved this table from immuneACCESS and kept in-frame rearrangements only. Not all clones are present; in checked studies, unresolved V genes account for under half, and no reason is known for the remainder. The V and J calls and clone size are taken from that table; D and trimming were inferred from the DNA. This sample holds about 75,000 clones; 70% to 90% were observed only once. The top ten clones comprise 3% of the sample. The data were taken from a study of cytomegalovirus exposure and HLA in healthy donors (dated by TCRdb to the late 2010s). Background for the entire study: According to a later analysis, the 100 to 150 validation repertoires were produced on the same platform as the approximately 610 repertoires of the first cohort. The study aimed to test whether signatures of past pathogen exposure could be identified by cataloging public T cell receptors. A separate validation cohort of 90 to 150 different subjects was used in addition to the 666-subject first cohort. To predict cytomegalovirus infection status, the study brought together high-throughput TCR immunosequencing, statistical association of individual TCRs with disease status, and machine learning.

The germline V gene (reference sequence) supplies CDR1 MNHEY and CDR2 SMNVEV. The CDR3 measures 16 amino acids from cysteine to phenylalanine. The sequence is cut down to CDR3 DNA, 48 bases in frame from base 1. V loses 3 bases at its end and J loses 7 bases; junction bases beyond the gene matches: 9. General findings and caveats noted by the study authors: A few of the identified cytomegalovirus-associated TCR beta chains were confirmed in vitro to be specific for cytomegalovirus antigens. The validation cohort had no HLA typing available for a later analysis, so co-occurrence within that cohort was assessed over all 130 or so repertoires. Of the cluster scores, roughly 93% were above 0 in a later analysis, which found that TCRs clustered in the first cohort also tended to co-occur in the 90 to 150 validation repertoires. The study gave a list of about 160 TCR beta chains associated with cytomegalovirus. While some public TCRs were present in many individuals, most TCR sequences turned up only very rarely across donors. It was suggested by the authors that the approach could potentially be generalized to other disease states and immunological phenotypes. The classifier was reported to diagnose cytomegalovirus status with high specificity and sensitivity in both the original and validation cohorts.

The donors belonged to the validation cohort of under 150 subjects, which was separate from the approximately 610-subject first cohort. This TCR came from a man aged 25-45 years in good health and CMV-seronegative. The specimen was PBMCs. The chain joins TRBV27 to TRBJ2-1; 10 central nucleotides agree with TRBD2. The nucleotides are TGTGCCAGCAGTTTTTCCAGCGGGGGGGCGAATAATGAGCAGTTCTTC. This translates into CASSFSSGGANNEQFF.